The 17 T cell receptor beta chains below all came from one sample that was sequenced in a study of identical twins. One entry per CDR3 protein results from TCRdb running MiXCR on the 5' RACE reads. The table has about 570,000 distinct CDR3 sequences, 7.5% to 10% seen once; the top ten hold more than 2.5%. These data are also associated with another study on yellow fever vaccine responses in identical twins.

Sequencing was carried out using PBMCs. These receptor sequences come from a woman aged 18-30 years in good health.

In this sample, this clonotype turned up a few times. The rearrangement joins TRBV20-1 to TRBJ2-1, with unresolved D. V was pared by 1 base and J by 8 bases, with 6 bases between. Germline V CDR1 and CDR2: DFQATT, SNEGSKA (reference sequence). This CDR3 is 11 amino acids long. The CDR3 DNA reads TGCAGTGCTAGAGTTACTGATGAGCAGTTCTTC. Protein product: CSARVTDEQFF.

This clonotype was picked up a small number of times. The chain joins TRBV5-1 to TRBJ2-5; 7 nucleotides agree with TRBD2. This CDR3 is built from 13 residues. V was pared by 4 bases and J by 3 bases, with 3 bases of the junction left unmatched. Germline V gene data show CDR1 as SGHRS and CDR2 as YFSETQ. The chain's CDR3 is CASSPSGEETQYF. The CDR3 DNA follows: TGCGCCAGCAGCCCGAGCGGGGAAGAGACCCAGTACTTC.

This clonotype was detected a few times. The rearrangement uses TRBV7-8 and TRBJ2-3; TRBD2 aligns across 13 bases. This CDR3 spans 16 amino acids. J lost 3 bases, V lost 5 bases, and 5 bases had no gene match. Germline lookup yields CDR1 SGHVS and CDR2 FQNEAQ. CDR3 DNA sequence: TGTGCCAGCAGCCGGGGGACTAGCGGGGAAACAGATACGCAGTATTTT. Its protein product is CASSRGTSGETDTQYF.

The table lists this clonotype with a few counts. The chain uses TRBV28 and TRBJ2-7; possible D gene TRBD1, 6 bases. CDR1 and CDR2 (germline): MDHEN, SYDVKM. CDR3 length: 13 amino acids. Trimming took off 5 bases at V and 9 bases at J, with 17 bases between the two ends. The CDR3, as DNA: TGTGCCAGCAGTCGAACGACAGGAGGAGGGCAGTACTTC. This sequence encodes CASSRTTGGGQYF.

The J gene is TRBJ2-5, the V gene TRBV14; the match to TRBD2 covers 11 bases. CDR1 and CDR2 from the germline V gene are SGHDN and FVKESK. This CDR3 is 16 amino acids long. The V segment lost 4 bases and the J segment 4 bases; nucleotides outside the gene matches: 8. Here the CDR3 reads CASSPQLAGAGETQYF. CDR3 coding DNA: TGTGCCAGCAGCCCACAACTAGCGGGGGCCGGAGAGACCCAGTACTTC.

This clonotype was seen at least ten times. The chain links TRBV20-1 to TRBJ2-7, with D maybe TRBD1 (6 bases). The CDR3 has 12 amino acids. Per germline, CDR1 DFQATT and CDR2 SNEGSKA (reference sequence). Trimming took off 5 bases at V and 6 bases at J, with 14 bases between the two ends. CDR3 DNA sequence: TGCAGTGCTGCACTTACAGGGATCGAGCAGTACTTC. Its protein is CSAALTGIEQYF.

There are a few counts of this clonotype. The chain joins TRBV7-9 to TRBJ1-4; no definite D call. This CDR3 is 14 amino acids long. Germline CDR1 SEHNR, CDR2 FQNEAQ (reference sequence). The V and J ends lost 4 bases and 8 bases respectively, with 14 bases between them. CDR3 residues: CASSSVLGSEKLFF. CDR3 bases: TGTGCCAGCAGCTCTGTACTTGGGTCCGAAAAACTGTTTTTT.

This clonotype has a count of ten or more. The chain employs TRBV29-1 and TRBJ2-7, with D unresolved. V gave up 5 bases and J gave up 4 bases, with 9 bases separating them. There are 11 residues in the CDR3. Germline loops: CDR1 SQVTM, CDR2 ANQGSEA. DNA of the CDR3: TGCAGCGTTAATGCCGGGTACGAGCAGTACTTC. Its protein is CSVNAGYEQYF.

This clonotype was observed at least ten times. V usage is TRBV27 and J usage is TRBJ1-1; 9 nucleotides line up with TRBD1. Germline V gene sequence: CDR1 MNHEY, CDR2 SMNVEV (reference sequence). Losses at the gene ends were 4 bases for V and 3 bases for J; bases not matched to a gene: 6. The CDR3 consists of 15 residues. CDR3 in amino acids: CASSSPGQGDTEAFF. The DNA for the CDR3 is TGTGCCAGCAGTTCACCGGGACAGGGAGACACTGAAGCTTTCTTT.

This clonotype was seen more than once but under ten times. The chain combines TRBV12-3 or TRBV12-4 with TRBJ2-7; perhaps D is TRBD1 or TRBD2 (7 bases each). Trimming took off 10 bases at V and 4 bases at J, with 26 bases between the two ends. The CDR3 contains 16 residues. Written as DNA, the CDR3 is TGTGCCACCTCAGGGGGATTGGGGGAGGGCGGTTACGAGCAGTACTTC. Encoded protein: CATSGGLGEGGYEQYF.

The chain is built from TRBV6-5 and TRBJ2-7, with 8 bases aligning to TRBD2. Germline values: CDR1 MNHEY, CDR2 SVGAGI. The CDR3 totals 12 residues. V was clipped by 7 bases and J by 4 bases; unmatched bases: 3. For the CDR3, the DNA is TGTGCCAGCAACAGCGGGGGATACGAGCAGTACTTC. This gives the protein CASNSGGYEQYF.

This clonotype was seen more than once but under ten times. The chain uses TRBV3-1 and TRBJ2-2, with D possibly matching TRBD2 (6 bases). CDR1 LGHDT and CDR2 YNNKEL come from the germline V gene (reference sequence). Trimming stripped 4 bases from V and 4 bases from J, with 10 bases between. The CDR3 spans 14 residues. CDR3 amino acids: CASSPREFTGELFF. The CDR3 DNA reads TGTGCCAGCAGCCCCCGGGAGTTCACCGGGGAGCTGTTTTTT.

The chain uses TRBV29-1 and TRBJ2-1; D gene unclear. The CDR3 runs 13 residues. V was clipped by 4 bases and J by 5 bases, with 12 bases between them. Germline V gene sequence: CDR1 SQVTM, CDR2 ANQGSEA. CDR3 amino acids: CSVGPVLNNEQFF. The CDR3, as DNA: TGCAGCGTTGGTCCAGTCCTCAACAATGAGCAGTTCTTC.

At least ten counts were recorded for this clonotype. V usage is TRBV12-3 or TRBV12-4 and J usage is TRBJ2-2, with 11 nucleotides matching TRBD1. The CDR3 runs 14 residues. After removal of 6 bases from V and 7 bases from J, the junction contained 4 bases not matched to a gene. The CDR3 bases are TGTGCCAGCAGAGGACAGGGGGCGGTCGGGGAGCTGTTTTTT. It codes for CASRGQGAVGELFF.

The rearrangement uses TRBV30 and TRBJ2-1; 10 bases are shared with TRBD1. The CDR3 spans 15 residues. The V segment lost 2 bases and the J segment 7 bases; nucleotides outside the gene matches: 8. Germline V gene lookup returns CDR1 GTSNPN and CDR2 SVGIG (reference sequence). As DNA, the CDR3 is TGTGCCTGGAGTCCCCCGACAGGGGGCCGGAATGAGCAGTTCTTC. Its translation is CAWSPPTGGRNEQFF.

This chain links TRBV4-1 with TRBJ2-7; the match to TRBD1 covers 7 bases. Germline lookup yields CDR1 MGHRA and CDR2 YSYEKL. J was trimmed by 4 bases and V by 5 bases; bases with no gene match: 8. The CDR3 is 14 residues long. This CDR3 is CASSTGAGVYEQYF. Here the CDR3 DNA reads TGCGCCAGCAGCACAGGGGCCGGTGTGTACGAGCAGTACTTC.

The chain is built from TRBV19 and TRBJ2-5; perhaps TRBD2 as D (6 bases). This CDR3 contains 18 residues. Germline V gene data show CDR1 as LNHDA and CDR2 as SQIVND (reference sequence). Between the trimmed V and J ends, which lost 4 bases and 1 base, there was a span of 22 bases. CDR3 DNA: TGTGCCAGTAGTAAGATAGAAGGTGGAGGGTTGGTCCAAGAGACCCAGTACTTC. This codes for CASSKIEGGGLVQETQYF.